This is a list of T cell receptor beta chains from one sample in a study of T cells in Graves' hyperthyroidism and ophthalmopathy. TCRdb processed the multiplex PCR reads anew with MiXCR; each CDR3 protein has one entry. The table has 530,000 or so distinct CDR3 sequences, roughly a quarter seen once. The sample was blood. The receptors shown here come from a woman aged 25 to 45 with Graves' ophthalmopathy. CDR3s include the opening cysteine and the closing phenylalanine or tryptophan. The D gene is left open where the match is weak.

TRBV3-1	NA	TRBJ1-5	CASSQESGGGYQPQHF
TRBV3-1	NA	TRBJ1-6	CASSQDQGALHF
TRBV7-2	NA	TRBJ2-7	CASSLSGLSSYEQYF
TRBV20-1	NA	TRBJ2-7	CSARDLLRSNEQYF
TRBV12-3/TRBV12-4	NA	TRBJ1-1	CASSLRDGDTEAFF
TRBV6-2/TRBV6-3	NA	TRBJ2-7	CASTSMVGFPRKYF
TRBV15	TRBD1	TRBJ1-1	CATSRAGQRTEAFF
TRBV6-1	NA	TRBJ1-5	CASSERRGAHNQPQHF
TRBV7-6	NA	TRBJ1-2	CASSLRGSGYGYTF
TRBV12-3/TRBV12-4	TRBD1	TRBJ1-1	CASSIYPGTGILTEAFF
TRBV6-1	NA	TRBJ2-2	CASKGGDTGELFF
TRBV5-5	NA	TRBJ1-5	CASSRLSVSNQPQHF
TRBV24-1	TRBD1	TRBJ1-5	CATSGDDRGGISPQHF
TRBV20-1	NA	TRBJ1-2	CSARDPYSIEGYTF
TRBV29-1	NA	TRBJ2-5	CSVTGSPAAETQYF
TRBV11-2	NA	TRBJ2-5	CASSFVGGQETQYF
TRBV6-5	NA	TRBJ1-3	CASSYSGGPSGNTIYF
TRBV6-1	NA	TRBJ1-5	CASCDAGWMQPQHF
TRBV12-3/TRBV12-4	NA	TRBJ2-7	CASSLRGFHYEQYF
TRBV20-1	NA	TRBJ1-2	CSAPLVNGNYGYTF